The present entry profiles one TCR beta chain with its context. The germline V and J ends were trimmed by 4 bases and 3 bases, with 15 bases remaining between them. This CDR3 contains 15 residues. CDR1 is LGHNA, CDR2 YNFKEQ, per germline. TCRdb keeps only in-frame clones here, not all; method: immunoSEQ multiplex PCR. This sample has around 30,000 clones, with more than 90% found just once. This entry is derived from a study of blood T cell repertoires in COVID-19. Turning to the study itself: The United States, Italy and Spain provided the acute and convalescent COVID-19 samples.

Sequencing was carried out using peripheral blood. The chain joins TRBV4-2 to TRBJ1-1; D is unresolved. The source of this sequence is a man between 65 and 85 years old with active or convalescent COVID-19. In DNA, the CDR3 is TGTGCCAGCAGCCCGTGGGCGGCTAGCGACACTGAAGCTTTCTTT. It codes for CASSPWAASDTEAFF.